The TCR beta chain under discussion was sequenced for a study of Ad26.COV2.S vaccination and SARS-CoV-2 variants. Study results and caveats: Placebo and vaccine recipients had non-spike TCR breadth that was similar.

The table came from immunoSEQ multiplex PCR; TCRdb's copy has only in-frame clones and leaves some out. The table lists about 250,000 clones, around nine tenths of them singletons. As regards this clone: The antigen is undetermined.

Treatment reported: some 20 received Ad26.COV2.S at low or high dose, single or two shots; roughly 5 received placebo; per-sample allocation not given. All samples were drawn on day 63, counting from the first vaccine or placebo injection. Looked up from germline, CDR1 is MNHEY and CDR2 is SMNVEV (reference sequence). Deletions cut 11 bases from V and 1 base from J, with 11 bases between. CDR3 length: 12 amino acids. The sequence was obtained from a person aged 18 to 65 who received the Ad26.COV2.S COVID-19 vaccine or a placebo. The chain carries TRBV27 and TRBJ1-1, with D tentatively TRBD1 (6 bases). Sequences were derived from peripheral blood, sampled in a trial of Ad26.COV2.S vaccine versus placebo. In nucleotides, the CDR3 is TGTGCCGGGGGGCGACCGAACACTGAAGCTTTCTTT. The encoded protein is CAGGRPNTEAFF.